Listed below are T cell receptor beta chains from one sample, sequenced in a study of blood T cell repertoires in COVID-19. Assay: immunoSEQ multiplex PCR; the TCRdb copy retains only in-frame clones and omits some. In the table there are around 50,000 clones, around 80% of which are singletons. Sequencing was done on a sample of peripheral blood. The receptor source for this set is a woman older than 75 with acute or convalescent COVID-19. Each CDR3 is given with its conserved first and last residue.

j_call	v_call	cdr3_aa
TRBJ2-3	TRBV28	CASRSPRTPSTDTQYF
TRBJ2-2	TRBV29-1	CSVEPGAGELFF
TRBJ1-4	TRBV19	CASSINRGRPEKLFF
TRBJ1-1	TRBV11-2	CASSLVGRGLLNTEAFF
TRBJ2-3	TRBV28	CASSLLRTGGTQYF
TRBJ2-3	TRBV7-5	CVRSGTSGRVPDTQYF
TRBJ1-1	TRBV14	CASSQDVRGKAFF
TRBJ1-4	TRBV6-5	CASRQSFTNEKLFF
TRBJ2-1	TRBV18	CASSSGQYNKQFF
TRBJ1-3	TRBV27	CASRTGTSSGNTIYF
TRBJ2-3	TRBV6-6	CASTKETDGADTQYF
TRBJ1-5	TRBV19	CATDEGQGNQPQHF
TRBJ2-7	TRBV5-1	CASAARGLAGYEQYF
TRBJ2-7	TRBV27	CASSLLSGRGNEQYF
TRBJ2-5	TRBV3-1/TRBV3-2	CASSQDLGAATGLTQYF
TRBJ2-5	TRBV6-5	CASRSRTASVETQYF
TRBJ2-3	TRBV30	CAGGGRSTDTQYF
TRBJ1-1	TRBV19	CASQKQRNTEAFF
TRBJ2-4	TRBV27	CASGLQYF
TRBJ2-1	TRBV7-2	CASSLRASGGSSSYNEQFF
TRBJ1-5	TRBV30	CAWSALLSNQPQHF
TRBJ2-2	TRBV11-3	CASSLEGTGELFF
TRBJ1-6	TRBV11-2	CASSLQGSNSPLHF
TRBJ1-3	TRBV7-9	CASSLPGGRAGNTIYF
TRBJ1-1	TRBV12-3/TRBV12-4	CASTPLIDTEAFF
TRBJ1-1	TRBV2	CASSDPGHPNTEAFF
TRBJ2-7	TRBV30	CAWGVGAEQYF
TRBJ2-7	TRBV6-1	CASSEWGAGGPPYEQYF
TRBJ2-4	TRBV5-1	CASSNLNRGGIQYF
TRBJ2-1	TRBV3-1/TRBV3-2	CASSRGTSGRQEQFF
TRBJ2-1	TRBV4-1	CASSHTPGRYYNEQFF
TRBJ2-3	TRBV7-2	CASSPIGTSTGTDTQYF
TRBJ2-7	TRBV9	CASSPRSDIPYEQYF
TRBJ1-6	TRBV6-5	CASTPGSNSPLHF
TRBJ1-1	TRBV5-8	CASSSATGLRTEAFF
TRBJ2-2	TRBV24-1	CATGYRDRGPWTGELFF